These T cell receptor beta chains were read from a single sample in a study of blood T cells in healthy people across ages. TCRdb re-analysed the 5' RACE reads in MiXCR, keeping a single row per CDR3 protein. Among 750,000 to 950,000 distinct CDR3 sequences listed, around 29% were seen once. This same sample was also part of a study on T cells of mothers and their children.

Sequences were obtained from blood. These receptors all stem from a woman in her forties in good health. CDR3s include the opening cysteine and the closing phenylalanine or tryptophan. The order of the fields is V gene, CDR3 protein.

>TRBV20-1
CSARDFEGRGFATNEKLFF
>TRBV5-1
CATARAENTEAVF
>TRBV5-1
CANSLGDSDYEQYF
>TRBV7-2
CASSLARQGANEQFF
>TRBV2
CASSEKAGQRYNEQFF
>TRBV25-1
CASGAWGGRYEQYF
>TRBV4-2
CASSQGSGGTGEQYF
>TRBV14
CTSSLRPDRVTDTQYF
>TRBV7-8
CASSLYIGVNEQFF
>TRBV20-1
CSARDPSGGIVYEQFF
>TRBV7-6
CASSLAPEKYEQYF
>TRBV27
CASGQGRTYEQYF
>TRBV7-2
CASSPMGQSSYEQYF
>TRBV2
CASREDGLNTEAFF
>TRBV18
CASSPTGTSGGAWAYNEQFF
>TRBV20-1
CSATGWGSADTQYF
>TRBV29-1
CSVVLAGGLDTQYF
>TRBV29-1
CSAARGAGTVNAEAFF
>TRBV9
CASSVDNLGEQYF
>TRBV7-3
CASSSLAGLNEQFF
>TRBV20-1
CSARGGGLGEIHEQYF
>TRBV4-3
CASSQVVWGETQYF
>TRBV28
CASSSGQDNYGYTF
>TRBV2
CASSLSGQGADMQYF
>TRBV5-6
CASSIVREQFF
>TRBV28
CASSLGVGPLSETQYF
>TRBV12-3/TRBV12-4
CASSRDRGWVGLNTEAFF
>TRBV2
CASRRGSGANVLTF
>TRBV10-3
CAIMRTSGGVDGELFF